These 25 T cell receptor beta chains originate from one sample sequenced in a study of cytomegalovirus exposure and HLA in healthy donors. Only in-frame clones appear in the TCRdb table, and some are missing; sequencing was by immunoSEQ multiplex PCR. The data show tens of thousands of clones, approximately 94% seen once. Material: PBMCs. These receptors originate from a woman aged 30 to 39 in good health and CMV-seropositive.

This sequence joins TRBV30 and TRBJ1-2, with D maybe TRBD1 (5 bases). Trimming pared 1 base from V and 4 bases from J, leaving 13 bases between. CDR1 GTSNPN and CDR2 SVGIG come from the germline V gene (reference sequence). CDR3 length: 14 amino acids. CDR3 DNA: TGTGCCTGGAGTGCCCTGATCCAGGGCTATGGCTACACCTTC. Translated: CAWSALIQGYGYTF.

The chain carries TRBV19 and TRBJ2-7, with TRBD1 matching over 10 bases. CDR3 length equals 15 residues. Germline V lookup: CDR1 LNHDA, CDR2 SQIVND (reference sequence). J was trimmed by 7 bases and V by 4 bases; bases with no gene match: 10. CDR3 amino acids: CASSTLPGQGREQYF. CDR3 DNA sequence: TGTGCCAGTAGTACACTCCCGGGACAGGGGCGGGAGCAGTACTTC. Complete variable domain (other parts from reference TRBV19 and TRBJ2-7): DGGITQSPKYLFRKEGQNVTLSCEQNLNHDAMYWYRQDPGQGLRLIYYSQIVNDFQKGDIAEGYSVSREKKESFPLTVTSAQKNPTAFYLCASSTLPGQGREQYFGPGTRLTVT.

The V gene is TRBV30, the J gene TRBJ1-4; D may be TRBD1 (6 bases). This CDR3 is 15 amino acids long. CDR1 and CDR2 (germline): GTSNPN, SVGIG (reference sequence). Trimming pared 4 bases from V and 3 bases from J, leaving 15 bases between. Here the CDR3 reads CAWTLGGLSNEKLFF. The CDR3 coding sequence is TGTGCCTGGACCCTAGGGGGATTATCTAATGAAAAACTGTTTTTT.

Worth noting for this clone: A read error may account for a junction end that differs from germline. This chain uses TRBV28 with TRBJ2-7; 7 positions agree with TRBD1. Germline V gene data show CDR1 as MDHEN and CDR2 as SYDVKM. This CDR3 spans 15 amino acids. CDR3 in amino acids: CASSSPGSRGPHIDF. The CDR3 DNA reads TGTGCCAGCAGTTCCCCCGGGTCTAGGGGGCCCCACATAGACTTC. Filled out from reference TRBV28 and TRBJ2-7, the complete variable domain reads DVKVTQSSRYLVKRTGEKVFLECVQDMDHENMFWYRQDPGLGLRLIYFSYDVKMKEKGDIPEGYSVSREKKERFSLILESASTNQTSMYLCASSSPGSRGPHIDFGPGTRLTVT.

The chain employs TRBV28 and TRBJ1-2, with 7 bases lining up with TRBD1. Trimming at V came to 6 bases and at J to 7 bases, leaving 5 bases not matched to a gene. This CDR3 has 12 amino acids. The V gene's germline CDR1 is MDHEN and CDR2 SYDVKM. CDR3 coding DNA: TGTGCCAGCAGCAACAGGGGTGGTGGCTACACCTTC. This translates into CASSNRGGGYTF.

This clone was picked up one time. The rearrangement links TRBV4-1 to TRBJ2-7; 12 positions agree with TRBD2. V dropped 2 bases and J dropped 0; count of bases not matched to a gene: 5. Germline V gives CDR1 MGHRA, CDR2 YSYEKL. The CDR3 totals 17 residues. CDR3 nucleotide sequence: TGCGCCAGCAGCCAAACTAGCGGGAGGACGACCTCCTACGAGCAGTACTTC. It specifies CASSQTSGRTTSYEQYF.

The rearrangement links TRBV7-2 to TRBJ2-1; 7 bases are shared with TRBD2. This CDR3 is 18 amino acids long. With V trimmed by 6 bases and J by 0 bases, 14 bases remained unmatched. The germline CDR1 and CDR2 sequences are SGHTA and FQGNSA. The CDR3 reads CASRLGRGRGSSYNEQFF. The CDR3 coding sequence is TGTGCCAGCAGACTAGGGAGGGGCCGGGGGAGCTCCTACAATGAGCAGTTCTTC.

V and J are TRBV5-1 and TRBJ2-1; the D gene is possibly TRBD1 (6 bases). The germline gives CDR1 SGHRS, CDR2 YFSETQ. This CDR3 is 14 amino acids long. V gave up 4 bases and J gave up 9 bases, with 17 bases separating them. The CDR3 DNA follows: TGCGCCAGCAGCGGGGGACATCTCGAGAGTGAGCAGTTCTTC. It specifies CASSGGHLESEQFF.

This chain uses TRBV19 with TRBJ2-7, with 13 nucleotides matching TRBD2. The germline V gene has CDR1 LNHDA and CDR2 SQIVND (reference sequence). With V trimmed by 5 bases and J by 1 base, 5 bases remained unmatched. The length of the CDR3 is 16 residues. The CDR3 is CASSSRLAGGSYEQYF. CDR3 nucleotide sequence: TGTGCCAGTAGTTCCCGACTAGCGGGAGGTTCCTACGAGCAGTACTTC.

J is TRBJ1-2 and V is TRBV19, with a tentative D call TRBD1 (5 bases). This CDR3 comprises 15 residues. Germline V gives CDR1 LNHDA, CDR2 SQIVND (reference sequence). V was pared by 7 bases and J by 8 bases, with 23 bases between. The CDR3 protein is CASIRKIDQGRGYTF. The CDR3 nucleotides are TGTGCCAGTATCCGGAAAATAGACCAGGGAAGAGGCTACACCTTC.

This clone has only one observation. The chain couples TRBV9 to TRBJ2-3; a possible D gene is TRBD2 (5 bases). This CDR3 comprises 15 residues. The ends were cut back, 0 bases at V and 2 bases at J, with 10 bases in the middle. Germline-derived CDR1 and CDR2 are SGDLS and YYNGEE. CDR3 coding DNA: TGTGCCAGCAGCGTAGCTGGACTGCCCACAGATACGCAGTATTTT. This gives the protein CASSVAGLPTDTQYF.

This clone was detected once. The chain couples TRBV30 to TRBJ1-3; D ambiguous. With 8 bases removed from V and 8 bases from J, the gap between germline ends came to 13 bases. The germline CDR1 and CDR2 sequences are GTSNPN and SVGIG (reference sequence). This CDR3 spans 11 amino acids. In DNA, the CDR3 is TGTGCCCAAAGAACCCGGGACACCATATATTTT. Translated, it gives CAQRTRDTIYF.

V gene TRBV27 combines with J gene TRBJ2-7, with D maybe TRBD2 (6 bases). The germline V gene has CDR1 MNHEY and CDR2 SMNVEV (reference sequence). This CDR3 region has 17 residues. Deletions cut 2 bases from V and 0 bases from J, with 17 bases between. The chain's CDR3 is CASSLKSGLPNSYEQYF. The CDR3 DNA sequence: TGTGCCAGCAGTTTAAAGTCGGGACTTCCTAACTCCTACGAGCAGTACTTC.

The chain links TRBV2 to TRBJ1-2; D call uncertain. The V end lost 4 bases, the J end lost 2 bases, and 17 bases lay between the germline ends. The CDR3 runs to 16 residues. Germline CDR1 is SNHLY and CDR2 is FYNNEI. The CDR3 loop reads CASSGTEFLFNYGYTF. In nucleotides, the CDR3 is TGTGCCAGCAGTGGTACGGAGTTCCTTTTCAACTATGGCTACACCTTC.

This chain joins TRBV5-4 and TRBJ2-1, with D perhaps TRBD2 (5 bases). The CDR3 is 15 residues long. Germline CDR1 is SGHNT and CDR2 is YYREEE (reference sequence). V lost 0 bases and J lost 5, with 12 bases in between. The CDR3 reads CASSLGRVRNNEQFF. The CDR3 coding sequence is TGTGCCAGCAGCTTGGGGCGGGTTCGGAACAATGAGCAGTTCTTC.

In its sample, this clone was seen once. This rearrangement joins TRBV9 to TRBJ1-3; D uncertain. The CDR3 runs to 14 residues. V was shortened by 3 bases and J by 0 bases, with 7 bases between the two germline ends. Germline values: CDR1 SGDLS, CDR2 YYNGEE. CDR3 loop: CASSAGDSGNTIYF. In nucleotides, the CDR3 is TGTGCCAGCAGCGCCGGGGACTCTGGAAACACCATATATTTT. The full variable domain, with the rest looked up from reference TRBV9 and TRBJ1-3, is DSGVTQTPKHLITATGQRVTLRCSPRSGDLSVYWYQQSLDQGLQFLIQYYNGEERAKGNILERFSAQQFPDLHSELNLSSLELGDSALYFCASSAGDSGNTIYFGEGSWLTVV.

The chain combines TRBV6-5 with TRBJ2-7, with a weak D call TRBD2 (5 bases). The CDR3 extends over 12 amino acids. Trimming stripped 0 bases from V and 12 bases from J, with 12 bases between. Germline lookup yields CDR1 MNHEY and CDR2 SVGAGI. CDR3 DNA sequence: TGTGCCAGCAGTTACTCGTCGGGTGAGGGGTACTTC. This encodes CASSYSSGEGYF.

The chain employs TRBV18 and TRBJ2-1; TRBD2 aligns across 11 bases. Germline loops: CDR1 KGHSH, CDR2 LQKENI. The CDR3 is made up of 16 amino acids. J gave up 2 bases and V 3 bases, and 3 bases lay outside the gene matches. CDR3 nucleotides: TGTGCCAGCTCACCCCCGACTAGCGGGACCTACAATGAGCAGTTCTTC. Translation: CASSPPTSGTYNEQFF.

The gene calls are TRBV7-6 and TRBJ2-7; perhaps TRBD1 as D (6 bases). Germline loops: CDR1 SGHVS, CDR2 FNYEAQ. This CDR3 comprises 16 residues. Trimming shortened V by 5 bases and J by 5 bases, and 22 bases separated the two germline ends. The CDR3 is CASSDPYRDASHEQYF. DNA of the CDR3: TGTGCCAGCAGCGACCCGTACAGGGACGCGTCGCACGAGCAGTACTTC.

This sequence joins TRBV7-2 and TRBJ1-1, with D possibly being TRBD1 (5 bases). V lost 4 bases and J 4 bases, leaving 7 bases between the germline ends. CDR1 is SGHTA and CDR2 is FQGNSA in the germline V gene. The CDR3 is 12 amino acids. Here the CDR3 reads CASSYDSTEAFF. The CDR3 DNA is TGTGCCAGCAGCTACGACAGCACTGAAGCTTTCTTT.

This chain uses TRBV29-1 with TRBJ2-2; 7 bases align to TRBD1. Looked up from germline, CDR1 is SQVTM and CDR2 is ANQGSEA. The CDR3 has 14 amino acids. The V and J ends lost 7 bases and 1 base, in that order; junction bases with no gene match: 6. Here the CDR3 DNA reads TGCAGCGCACCCCGGACAGGGAACACCGGGGAGCTGTTTTTT. Residues: CSAPRTGNTGELFF.

This chain connects TRBV7-2 to TRBJ2-1; TRBD2 matches 7 bases. This CDR3 is 14 amino acids long. V lost 5 bases and J lost 4; bases outside the gene matches: 5. Looked up from germline, CDR1 is SGHTA and CDR2 is FQGNSA. The DNA of the CDR3 is TGTGCCAGCAGCCTTGCGGGAGTTTACAATGAGCAGTTCTTC. Its protein product is CASSLAGVYNEQFF.

The chain employs TRBV14 and TRBJ1-1; no reliable D call. Germline assignment: CDR1 SGHDN and CDR2 FVKESK. Trimming took 0 bases from V and 1 from J, leaving 6 bases between them. The CDR3 has 14 residues. This CDR3 reads CASSQEEENTEAFF. The CDR3 bases are TGTGCCAGCAGCCAAGAAGAGGAGAACACTGAAGCTTTCTTT.

J is TRBJ2-1 and V is TRBV6-6; TRBD2 agrees at 9 bases. Unmatched junction bases numbered 5, after V lost 5 bases and J lost 3 bases. CDR1 is MNHNY and CDR2 is SVGAGI in the germline V gene (reference sequence). This CDR3 has 15 residues. CDR3: CASSQVTSGYNEQFF. In DNA, the CDR3 is TGTGCCAGCAGTCAAGTGACTAGCGGCTACAATGAGCAGTTCTTC.

CDR3 region: CASSLRRASTDTQYF. In DNA form, the CDR3 reads TGTGCCAGCAGCTTACGGCGGGCGTCAACGGATACGCAGTATTTT. The rearrangement joins TRBV7-2 to TRBJ2-3; TRBD2 might be the D (5 bases). Germline V CDR1 and CDR2: SGHTA, FQGNSA. Trimming left V 2 bases short and J 6 bases short, with 15 bases between. The CDR3 is made up of 15 amino acids. The full variable domain, completed using reference TRBV7-2 and TRBJ2-3, is GAGVSQSPSNKVTEKGKDVELRCDPISGHTALYWYRQSLGQGLEFLIYFQGNSAPDKSGLPSDRFSAERTGGSVSTLTIQRTQQEDSAVYLCASSLRRASTDTQYFGPGTRLTVL.